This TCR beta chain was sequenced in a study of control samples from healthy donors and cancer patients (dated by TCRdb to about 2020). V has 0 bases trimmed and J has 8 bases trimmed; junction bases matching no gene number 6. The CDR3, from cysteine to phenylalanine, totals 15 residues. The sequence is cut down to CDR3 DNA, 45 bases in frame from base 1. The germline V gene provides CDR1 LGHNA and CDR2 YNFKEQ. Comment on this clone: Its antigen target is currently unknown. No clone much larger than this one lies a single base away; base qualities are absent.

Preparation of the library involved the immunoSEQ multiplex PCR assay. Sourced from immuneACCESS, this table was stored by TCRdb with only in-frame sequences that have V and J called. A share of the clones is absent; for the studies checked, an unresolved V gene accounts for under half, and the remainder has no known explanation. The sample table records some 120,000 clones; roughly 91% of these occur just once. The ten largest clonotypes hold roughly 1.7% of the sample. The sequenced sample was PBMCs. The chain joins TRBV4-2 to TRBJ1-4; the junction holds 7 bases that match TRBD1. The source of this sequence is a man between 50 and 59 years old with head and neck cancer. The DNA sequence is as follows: TGTGCCAGCAGCCAAGAAACAGGGGTGGTGGAAAAACTGTTTTTT. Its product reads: CASSQETGVVEKLFF.